The T cell receptor beta chain under discussion was sequenced for a study of blood T cell repertoires in COVID-19. Background on the study: PBMCs, B-cell-depleted T cells, or T cells provided the cDNA or gDNA that made up the material.

How the authors handled the data: Estimated nucleated cell counts came from reference gene primer amplification. Measured with immunoSEQ multiplex PCR; TCRdb has only the in-frame clones, and not every one. The DNA gave D and trimming, while V, J and clone size come from that table. The sample gives approximately 27,000 clones, about 94% of which show up once; 3.5% to 4.5% is in the top ten. The CDR3 is 15 amino acids. Germline V CDR1 and CDR2: SGDLS, YYNGEE. Trimming took off 2 bases at V and 0 bases at J, with 12 bases between the two ends. The sample taken for sequencing was peripheral blood. The clonotype comes from a human donor with active COVID-19. The donor label of this sample is uncertain. The chain couples TRBV9 to TRBJ2-7; D is perhaps TRBD2 (6 bases). CDR3 sequence (DNA): TGTGCCAGCAGCGTTAGCGGTACGAGCTCCTACGAGCAGTACTTC. Its protein product is CASSVSGTSSYEQYF.